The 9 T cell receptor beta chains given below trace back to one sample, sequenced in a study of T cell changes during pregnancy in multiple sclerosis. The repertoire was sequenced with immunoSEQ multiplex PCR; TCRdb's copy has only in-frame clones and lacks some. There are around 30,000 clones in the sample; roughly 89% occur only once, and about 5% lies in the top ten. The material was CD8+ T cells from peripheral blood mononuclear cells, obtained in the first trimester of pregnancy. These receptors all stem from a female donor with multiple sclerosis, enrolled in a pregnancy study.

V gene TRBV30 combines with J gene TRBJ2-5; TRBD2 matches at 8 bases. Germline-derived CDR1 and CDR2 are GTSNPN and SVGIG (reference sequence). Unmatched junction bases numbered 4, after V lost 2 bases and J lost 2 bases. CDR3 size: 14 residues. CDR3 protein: CAWSNKREQETQYF. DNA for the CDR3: TGTGCCTGGAGTAACAAGCGGGAGCAAGAGACCCAGTACTTC. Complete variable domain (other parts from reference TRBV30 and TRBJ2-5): SQTIHQWPATLVQPVGSPLSLECTVEGTSNPNLYWYRQAAGRGLQLLFYSVGIGQISSEVPQNLSASRPQDRQFILSSKKLLLSDSGFYLCAWSNKREQETQYFGPGTRLLVL.

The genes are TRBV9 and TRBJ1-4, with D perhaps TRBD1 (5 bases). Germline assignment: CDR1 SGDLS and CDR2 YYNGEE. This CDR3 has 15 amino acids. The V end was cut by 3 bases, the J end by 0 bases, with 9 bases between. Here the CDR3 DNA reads TGTGCCAGCAGCGCCACAGGTGCAACTAATGAAAAACTGTTTTTT. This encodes CASSATGATNEKLFF.

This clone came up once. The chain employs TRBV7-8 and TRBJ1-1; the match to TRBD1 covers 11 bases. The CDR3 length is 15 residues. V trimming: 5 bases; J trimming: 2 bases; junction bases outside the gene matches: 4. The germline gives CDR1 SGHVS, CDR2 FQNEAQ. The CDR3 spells CASSLWTGGNTEAFF. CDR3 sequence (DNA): TGTGCCAGCAGCCTATGGACAGGGGGCAACACTGAAGCTTTCTTT.

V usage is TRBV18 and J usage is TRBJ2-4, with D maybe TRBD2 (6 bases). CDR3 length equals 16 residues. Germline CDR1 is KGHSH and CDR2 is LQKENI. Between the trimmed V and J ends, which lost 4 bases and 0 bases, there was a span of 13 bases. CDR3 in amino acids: CASSRTVGLAKNIQYF. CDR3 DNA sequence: TGTGCCAGCTCACGCACAGTGGGACTAGCCAAAAACATTCAGTACTTC.

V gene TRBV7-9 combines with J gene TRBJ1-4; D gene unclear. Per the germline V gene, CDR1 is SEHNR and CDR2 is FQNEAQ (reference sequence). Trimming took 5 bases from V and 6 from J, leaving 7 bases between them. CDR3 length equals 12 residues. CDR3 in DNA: TGTGCCAGCAGCCCCTTTGATGAAAAACTGTTTTTT. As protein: CASSPFDEKLFF.

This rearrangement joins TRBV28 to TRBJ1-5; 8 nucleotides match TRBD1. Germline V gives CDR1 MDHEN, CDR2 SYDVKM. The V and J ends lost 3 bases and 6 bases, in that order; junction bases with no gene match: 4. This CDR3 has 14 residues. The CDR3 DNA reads TGTGCCAGCAGTTTCACAGGGGGGGGTCAGCCCCAGCATTTT. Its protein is CASSFTGGGQPQHF. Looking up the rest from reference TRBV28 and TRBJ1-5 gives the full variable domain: DVKVTQSSRYLVKRTGEKVFLECVQDMDHENMFWYRQDPGLGLRLIYFSYDVKMKEKGDIPEGYSVSREKKERFSLILESASTNQTSMYLCASSFTGGGQPQHFGDGTRLSIL.

The CDR3 protein is CASSGTSGTTDTQYF. The CDR3 DNA reads as TGTGCCAGCAGCGGGACTAGCGGGACCACAGATACGCAGTATTTT. V usage is TRBV9 and J usage is TRBJ2-3, with TRBD2 matching over 12 bases. Trimming took 3 bases from V and 2 from J; bases not matched to a gene: 1. The germline V gene encodes CDR1 SGDLS and CDR2 YYNGEE. This CDR3 has 15 amino acids.

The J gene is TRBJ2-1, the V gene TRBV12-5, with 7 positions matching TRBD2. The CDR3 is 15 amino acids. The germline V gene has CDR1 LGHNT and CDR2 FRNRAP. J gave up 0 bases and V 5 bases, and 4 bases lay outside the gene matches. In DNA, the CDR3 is TGTGCTAGTGGTCTAGCGGAAAGCTCCTACAATGAGCAGTTCTTC. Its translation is CASGLAESSYNEQFF.

The CDR3 DNA sequence: TGTGCCAGCAGCTTTACGGACGACGTGCTAGCGGTCCAAGAGACCCAGTACTTC. It specifies CASSFTDDVLAVQETQYF. The chain uses TRBV7-4 and TRBJ2-5; 7 bases align to TRBD2. The J segment lost 1 base and the V segment lost 3 bases, leaving 14 bases of the junction unmatched. Germline-derived CDR1 and CDR2 are SGHVT and SQSDAQ. This CDR3 has 18 amino acids.